This passage covers 18 T cell receptor beta chains from one sample sequenced in a study of blood T cell repertoires in COVID-19. Method: immunoSEQ multiplex PCR; TCRdb's copy keeps in-frame clones and lacks some. This table has a few hundred thousand clones, approximately 80% appearing once. Sequencing was carried out using peripheral blood. These receptor sequences come from a human donor in a cohort sampled during active COVID-19.

The rearrangement uses TRBV11-3 and TRBJ2-1; the match to TRBD2 covers 8 bases. Germline values: CDR1 SGHNT, CDR2 YENEEA. The CDR3 loop spans 16 amino acids. With V trimmed by 0 bases and J by 6 bases, 7 bases remained unmatched. The CDR3 loop reads CASSLDFDAGGNEQFF. For the CDR3, the DNA is TGTGCCAGCAGCTTAGATTTCGACGCGGGGGGCAATGAGCAGTTCTTC.

This clone has just a few counts. V is TRBV9 and J is TRBJ2-5; D is uncertain. This CDR3 spans 16 amino acids. Trimming removed 4 bases from V and 0 bases from J, with 16 bases in between. Germline V gene data show CDR1 as SGDLS and CDR2 as YYNGEE. CDR3 DNA: TGTGCCAGCAGCCCCAAAGCCCCACCGTACCAAGAGACCCAGTACTTC. It codes for CASSPKAPPYQETQYF. Full variable domain (outside the CDR3, taken from reference TRBV9 and TRBJ2-5): DSGVTQTPKHLITATGQRVTLRCSPRSGDLSVYWYQQSLDQGLQFLIQYYNGEERAKGNILERFSAQQFPDLHSELNLSSLELGDSALYFCASSPKAPPYQETQYFGPGTRLLVL.

The chain combines TRBV7-2 with TRBJ1-2, with D unresolved. CDR1 is SGHTA, CDR2 FQGNSA, per germline. The CDR3 totals 13 residues. Trimming left V 3 bases short and J 8 bases short, with 13 bases between. Here the CDR3 reads CASSLDRQRGYTF. The CDR3 DNA follows: TGTGCCAGCAGCTTGGATAGGCAGAGGGGCTACACCTTC.

The V and J genes are TRBV25-1 and TRBJ1-2; D gene ambiguous. Looked up from germline, CDR1 is MGHDK and CDR2 is SYGVNS. Trimming stripped 5 bases from V and 4 bases from J, with 11 bases between. The length of the CDR3 is 13 residues. CDR3 coding DNA: TGTGCCAGCAGTAGGGAGGCCCTCTATGGCTACACCTTC. Its protein product is CASSREALYGYTF.

The chain is built from TRBV6-5 and TRBJ1-3; tentative D call: TRBD1 (6 bases). Trimming left V 8 bases short and J 4 bases short, with 12 bases between. The germline gives CDR1 MNHEY, CDR2 SVGAGI. This CDR3 contains 13 residues. The CDR3 DNA reads TGTGCCAGCGGGGGACAAAAGGGAAACACCATATATTTT. It encodes CASGGQKGNTIYF.

J is TRBJ2-1 and V is TRBV28, with D possibly being TRBD2 (6 bases). Trimming removed 8 bases at V and 5 bases at J, with 16 bases between. This CDR3 region has 14 residues. The germline gives CDR1 MDHEN, CDR2 SYDVKM. For the CDR3, the DNA is TGTGCCAGCCAGTTCGGGGGAGCTAACAATGAGCAGTTCTTC. It is translated as CASQFGGANNEQFF.

This clone appeared once. V is TRBV7-8 and J is TRBJ1-4; tentatively, D is TRBD1 (6 bases). Looked up from germline, CDR1 is SGHVS and CDR2 is FQNEAQ. V dropped 5 bases and J dropped 8 bases, with 27 bases sitting between them. CDR3 size: 18 residues. The CDR3 reads CASSQHATQTDSREKLFF. The CDR3 DNA follows: TGTGCCAGCAGCCAACACGCAACTCAGACGGACAGTCGGGAAAAACTGTTTTTT. The full variable domain, in which reference TRBV7-8 and TRBJ1-4 provide the parts outside the CDR3, is GAGVSQSPRYKVAKRGQDVALRCDPISGHVSLFWYQQALGQGPEFLTYFQNEAQLDKSGLPSDRFFAERPEGSVSTLKIQRTQQEDSAVYLCASSQHATQTDSREKLFFGSGTQLSVL.

The rearrangement uses TRBV7-3 and TRBJ2-2; tentatively, D is TRBD2 (7 bases). The CDR3 length is 15 residues. V was trimmed by 2 bases and J by 6 bases, leaving 13 bases between them. CDR1 SGHTA and CDR2 FQGTGA come from the germline V gene. CDR3 residues: CASSLFSGGPGELFF. The CDR3 region has the DNA TGTGCCAGCAGCTTATTTTCGGGGGGCCCCGGGGAGCTGTTTTTT. The whole variable domain, filled in from reference TRBV7-3 and TRBJ2-2, reads GAGVSQTPSNKVTEKGKYVELRCDPISGHTALYWYRQSLGQGPEFLIYFQGTGAADDSGLPNDRFFAVRPEGSVSTLKIQRTERGDSAVYLCASSLFSGGPGELFFGEGSRLTVL.

Comment on this clone: A read error may account for a junction end that differs from germline. The chain has TRBV7-9 and TRBJ2-2, with 11 positions matching TRBD1. The CDR3 totals 16 residues. Per germline, CDR1 SEHNR and CDR2 FQNEAQ (reference sequence). CDR3 protein: CASSFGQGAKTGELFF. CDR3 DNA sequence: TGTGCCAGCAGCTTTGGACAGGGGGCGAAGACCGGGGAGCTGTTTTTT.

This clone was picked up a small number of times. The rearrangement uses TRBV7-6 and TRBJ1-3; D ambiguous. Trimming pared 5 bases from V and 0 bases from J, leaving 11 bases between. In germline, CDR1 is SGHVS, CDR2 FNYEAQ. CDR3 length: 15 amino acids. In DNA form, the CDR3 reads TGTGCCAGCAGCCAAGGGCGGGCCTCTGGAAACACCATATATTTT. Translation gives CASSQGRASGNTIYF.

V usage is TRBV5-1 and J usage is TRBJ1-2; the D gene is possibly TRBD1 (5 bases). CDR1 and CDR2 (germline): SGHRS, YFSETQ. CDR3 size: 13 residues. Trimming cost V 3 bases and J 10 bases, with 16 bases left between them. CDR3 sequence: CASSYGRGSDYTF. CDR3 bases: TGCGCCAGCAGCTACGGACGGGGGAGTGACTACACCTTC. Combining the CDR3 with reference TRBV5-1 and TRBJ1-2 gives the whole variable domain KAGVTQTPRYLIKTRGQQVTLSCSPISGHRSVSWYQQTPGQGLQFLFEYFSETQRNKGNFPGRFSGRQFSNSRSEMNVSTLELGDSALYLCASSYGRGSDYTFGSGTRLTVV.

This rearrangement joins TRBV2 to TRBJ2-7; TRBD1 aligns across 7 bases. CDR3 length equals 12 residues. V shed 5 bases and J 4 bases; nucleotides not matched to a gene: 2. Looked up from germline, CDR1 is SNHLY and CDR2 is FYNNEI. CDR3 nucleotides: TGTGCCAGCAGTCCACAGGGGTACGAGCAGTACTTC. Residues: CASSPQGYEQYF.

The sample holds a few counts of this clone. The rearrangement joins TRBV4-1 to TRBJ1-2; TRBD1 agrees at 9 bases. The ends lost 3 bases at V and 4 bases at J; junction bases unmatched: 6. CDR3 length equals 15 residues. Germline CDR1 MGHRA, CDR2 YSYEKL. This chain's CDR3 is CASSHTGGQIYGYTF. CDR3 DNA: TGCGCCAGCAGCCACACAGGGGGCCAAATCTATGGCTACACCTTC.

The V and J genes are TRBV27 and TRBJ2-3, with D uncertain. Trimming left V 3 bases short and J 4 bases short, with 8 bases between. The CDR3 has 13 amino acids. From germline, CDR1 is MNHEY and CDR2 SMNVEV (reference sequence). The CDR3, as DNA: TGTGCCAGCAGTTTGTTAGCAGCAGATACGCAGTATTTT. This encodes CASSLLAADTQYF.

A few counts support this clone. The genes are TRBV7-9 and TRBJ1-1; D call uncertain. The CDR3 is made up of 14 amino acids. The V gene lost 4 bases and the J gene lost 4 bases, with 13 bases spanning the gap. The germline gives CDR1 SEHNR, CDR2 FQNEAQ (reference sequence). The DNA of the CDR3 is TGTGCCAGCAGCTCTACCAGTCGGGTCACTGAAGCTTTCTTT. It yields the protein CASSSTSRVTEAFF.

In its sample, this clone was seen once. This chain connects TRBV5-1 to TRBJ2-3; weak D call: TRBD1 (6 bases). Trimming shortened V by 5 bases and J by 3 bases, and 13 bases separated the two germline ends. The CDR3 contains 14 residues. Germline CDR1 SGHRS, CDR2 YFSETQ. The CDR3 region is CASRTQGLTDTQYF. In DNA form, the CDR3 reads TGCGCCAGCAGGACCCAGGGGTTAACAGATACGCAGTATTTT.

The chain is built from TRBV6-5 and TRBJ1-2; TRBD1 matches at 8 bases. This CDR3 has 13 residues. V lost 2 bases and J lost 8; bases outside the gene matches: 4. CDR1 is MNHEY and CDR2 is SVGAGI in the germline V gene. CDR3 loop: CASSYGDRLGYTF. The CDR3 DNA follows: TGTGCCAGCAGTTACGGGGACAGGCTCGGCTACACCTTC.

V usage is TRBV9 and J usage is TRBJ2-2; 9 bases line up with TRBD2. This CDR3 region has 15 residues. The V segment lost 5 bases and the J segment 7 bases; nucleotides outside the gene matches: 9. Per germline, CDR1 SGDLS and CDR2 YYNGEE. In DNA form, the CDR3 reads TGTGCCAGCAGTGAAAGACATAGCGGGGGCGGGGAGCTGTTTTTT. The encoded protein is CASSERHSGGGELFF. The variable domain in full, with the rest retrieved from reference TRBV9 and TRBJ2-2, is DSGVTQTPKHLITATGQRVTLRCSPRSGDLSVYWYQQSLDQGLQFLIQYYNGEERAKGNILERFSAQQFPDLHSELNLSSLELGDSALYFCASSERHSGGGELFFGEGSRLTVL.